This record covers a single TCR beta chain. The data were taken from a study of shared clonotypes between healthy human individuals. CDR3 length: 13 amino acids. Per germline, CDR1 SGHRS and CDR2 YFSETQ. J gave up 8 bases and V 5 bases, and 6 bases lay outside the gene matches. TCRdb's table, derived via immunoSEQ multiplex PCR, lists solely in-frame clones and lacks some. The table lists approximately 530,000 clones, almost 97% of them singletons. The donors, healthy adults who were HIV-negative, had experienced no recent acute infections or vaccinations. V is TRBV5-1 and J is TRBJ2-1; 8 nucleotides line up with TRBD2. The sequence came from a woman in her twenties or thirties in good health. Sample: naive CD4+ T cells sorted from blood. The subset is: CD45RA+ positively selected. Here the CDR3 reads CASRGREEDEQFF. The CDR3 DNA reads as TGCGCCAGCAGGGGGCGGGAGGAAGATGAGCAGTTCTTC.